The 14 T cell receptor beta chains given below trace back to one sample, sequenced in a study of a mutant IDH1 vaccine in newly diagnosed glioma (dated by TCRdb to the early 2020s). These TCRs' antigens remain unknown. Read against the paper, the sample's time point label means: week 5, during vaccination. Each vaccine dose was 300 ug of a 20-mer mutant IDH1 peptide in Montanide, given subcutaneously with topical imiquimod. Libraries were built with the immunoSEQ multiplex PCR assay. Not all clones reach the TCRdb copy of this immuneACCESS table, which keeps in-frame sequences only. Checked studies attribute under half of the gap to unresolved V genes and leave the rest unexplained. Across this sample there are 60,000 or so clones, with approximately 86% seen only once. The ten largest clones add up to roughly 3.2% of the sample. The sequences come from PBMCs, collected from a glioma patient whose treatment included an IDH1 peptide vaccine. These TCRs come from a young woman with glioma. Some clones in this sample may be carry-over from other donors' samples.

This sequence joins TRBV14 and TRBJ2-3; 11 bases fit TRBD2. The ends lost 5 bases at V and 6 bases at J; junction bases unmatched: 19. The CDR3 is made up of 19 amino acids. The V gene's germline CDR1 is SGHDN and CDR2 FVKESK. The CDR3: CASSYRLAGSPPFTDTQYF. Written as DNA, the CDR3 is TGTGCCAGCAGCTACCGACTAGCGGGATCTCCGCCTTTTACGGATACGCAGTATTTT.

V and J are TRBV5-1 and TRBJ2-7; 9 bases align to TRBD2. J was trimmed by 6 bases and V by 6 bases; bases with no gene match: 10. Germline V gene data show CDR1 as SGHRS and CDR2 as YFSETQ. The CDR3 consists of 14 residues. CDR3 protein: CASNSPGTSREQYF. Written as DNA, the CDR3 is TGCGCCAGCAACTCGCCCGGGACTAGCCGCGAGCAGTACTTC.

This clone was observed a few times. The chain joins TRBV5-1 to TRBJ1-2, with TRBD1 matching over 7 bases. V lost 0 bases to trimming and J lost 2 bases; unmatched junction nucleotides: 7. The CDR3 contains 16 residues. Germline V lookup: CDR1 SGHRS, CDR2 YFSETQ. CDR3 loop: CASSLARQGVNYGYTF. Written as DNA, the CDR3 is TGCGCCAGCAGCTTGGCTAGACAGGGTGTGAACTATGGCTACACCTTC.

The gene calls are TRBV29-1 and TRBJ1-2; D is possibly TRBD1 (5 bases). The CDR3 has 11 residues. CDR1 is SQVTM and CDR2 is ANQGSEA in the germline V gene. V lost 3 bases to trimming and J lost 8 bases, with 10 bases between them. CDR3 region: CSVDGAGGYTF. The CDR3 DNA is TGCAGCGTTGATGGGGCGGGAGGCTACACCTTC.

This sequence joins TRBV2 and TRBJ2-2, with D unclear. The CDR3 is 14 amino acids. The ends were cut back, 1 base at V and 0 bases at J, with 3 bases in the middle. Germline V lookup: CDR1 SNHLY, CDR2 FYNNEI. The CDR3 DNA follows: TGTGCCAGCAGTGAAGGTCCGAACACCGGGGAGCTGTTTTTT. Translation: CASSEGPNTGELFF.

This chain connects TRBV23-1 to TRBJ1-2; 9 bases align to TRBD1. TRBV23-1 is an ORF, with its function uncertain. The CDR3 covers 15 residues. Trimming removed 4 bases from V and 3 bases from J; junction bases left unmatched: 6. CDR3 residues: CASSRRTGADYGYTF. The CDR3 DNA reads as TGCGCCAGCAGTCGAAGGACAGGGGCTGACTATGGCTACACCTTC.

This clone was detected only once. The chain carries TRBV5-1 and TRBJ2-7, with 8 positions matching TRBD2. The V gene's germline CDR1 is SGHRS and CDR2 YFSETQ. Trimming cost V 2 bases and J 5 bases; bases outside gene matches: 15. The CDR3 spans 17 residues. CDR3 coding DNA: TGCGCCAGCAGCTTAGAGGTGGGGAGCGGGAGAATCCACGAGCAGTACTTC. Protein: CASSLEVGSGRIHEQYF.

In its sample, this clone was seen a few times. The CDR3 DNA reads TGCAGCGCCTTACAGGGGACCGTTAACTATGGCTACACCTTC. Its protein is CSALQGTVNYGYTF. The chain employs TRBV29-1 and TRBJ1-2; 7 bases map to TRBD1. V gave up 7 bases and J gave up 1 base; unmatched junction bases: 9. CDR1 SQVTM and CDR2 ANQGSEA come from the germline V gene. The CDR3 covers 14 residues.

The V call is TRBV7-9, the J call TRBJ1-2; D is ambiguous. The CDR3 sequence is 12 residues long. The germline V gene encodes CDR1 SEHNR and CDR2 FQNEAQ (reference sequence). The V end lost 5 bases, the J end lost 4 bases, and 8 bases lay between the germline ends. The CDR3 sequence: CASSTDGYGYTF. The CDR3 nucleotides are TGTGCCAGCAGCACCGACGGCTATGGCTACACCTTC.

The chain couples TRBV5-5 to TRBJ1-1, with 11 bases aligning to TRBD1. Germline trimming cut 3 bases from V and 7 bases from J; bases unmatched to any gene: 2. The V gene's germline CDR1 is SGHKS and CDR2 YYEKEE (reference sequence). This CDR3 contains 13 residues. The CDR3 protein is CASSYGTGGEAFF. CDR3 DNA sequence: TGTGCCAGCAGCTACGGGACAGGGGGTGAAGCTTTCTTT.

In DNA form, the CDR3 reads TGCGCCAGCAGCCGGGGACCGGAAGGGGTCGCTGAGCAGTTCTTC. It specifies CASSRGPEGVAEQFF. The rearrangement uses TRBV5-1 and TRBJ2-1, with D perhaps assigned TRBD1 or TRBD2 (5 bases each). There are 15 residues in the CDR3. The V and J ends lost 4 bases and 9 bases respectively, with 20 bases between them. Germline V gene sequence: CDR1 SGHRS, CDR2 YFSETQ. Looking up the rest from reference TRBV5-1 and TRBJ2-1 gives the full variable domain: KAGVTQTPRYLIKTRGQQVTLSCSPISGHRSVSWYQQTPGQGLQFLFEYFSETQRNKGNFPGRFSGRQFSNSRSEMNVSTLELGDSALYLCASSRGPEGVAEQFFGPGTRLTVL.

This chain connects TRBV4-2 to TRBJ2-7, with a possible D match to TRBD2 (6 bases). V dropped 3 bases and J dropped 7 bases, with 10 bases sitting between them. CDR1 is LGHNA and CDR2 is YNFKEQ in the germline V gene. This CDR3 has 12 residues. The CDR3 spells CASSHPGGEQYF. CDR3 nucleotide sequence: TGTGCCAGCAGCCATCCTGGGGGGGAGCAGTACTTC.

There are a few counts of this clone. This chain uses TRBV7-8 with TRBJ1-6; maybe TRBD1 (5 bases). This CDR3 is 17 amino acids long. V lost 2 bases to trimming and J lost 7 bases, with 18 bases between them. Germline CDR1 is SGHVS and CDR2 is FQNEAQ. CDR3 loop: CASSLNPIRVPNSPLHF. The CDR3 DNA reads TGTGCCAGCAGCTTAAACCCCATCAGGGTCCCCAATTCACCCCTCCACTTT.

This chain connects TRBV5-1 to TRBJ2-2; 10 bases map to TRBD2. The CDR3 extends over 16 amino acids. V lost 4 bases and J lost 7; bases outside the gene matches: 10. Germline V lookup: CDR1 SGHRS, CDR2 YFSETQ. In nucleotides, the CDR3 is TGCGCCAGCAGCCCGAGAGCGGGAGGGCCGAACGGGGAGCTGTTTTTT. This encodes CASSPRAGGPNGELFF.